Sequencing of this T cell receptor (beta chain) was carried out in a study of T cells in Graves' hyperthyroidism and ophthalmopathy. Template material for amplifying TCR beta CDR3 regions consisted of RNA transcripts. The primer set for the first-round RT-PCR of the TCR CDR3 was HTBI. Each CDR3 protein is one row after TCRdb ran MiXCR on the multiplex PCR reads. The sample has some 350,000 distinct CDR3 sequences, about 15% seen once. Active moderate-to-severe ophthalmopathy, Clinical Activity Score at least 3, NOSPECS at least 4, under 3 months' duration. Exclusion of patients followed from uncontrolled infection, other autoimmune disease, pregnancy or lactation. The PBMCs had their origin in 10 ml of fresh peripheral blood. This clonotype was sampled from a woman in her sixties or seventies with Graves' ophthalmopathy. The sequencing input was blood.

The CDR3 sequence: CASSPDSQYGYTF. As DNA, the CDR3 is TGTGCCAGCAGCCCCGACAGTCAGTATGGCTACACCTTC. The V gene is TRBV3-1, the J gene TRBJ1-2; D might be TRBD1 (5 bases). The germline gives CDR1 LGHDT, CDR2 YNNKEL (reference sequence). This CDR3 has 13 residues. Trimming cost V 4 bases and J 5 bases, with 11 bases left between them.